This T cell receptor beta chain was identified in a study of cytomegalovirus exposure and HLA in healthy donors. Looked up from germline, CDR1 is SGHRS and CDR2 is YFSETQ. The CDR3 runs to 17 residues. V gave up 4 bases and J gave up 6 bases; unmatched junction bases: 12. The study ran its PCR with 60 Vbeta and 13 Jbeta primers. Generated by immunoSEQ multiplex PCR, the TCRdb table keeps only in-frame clones and is missing some. The table lists about 160,000 clones, roughly 70% of them singletons. The TCR originated in a man aged 35 to 55 in good health and CMV-seropositive. Sequences were obtained from PBMCs. The gene calls are TRBV5-1 and TRBJ2-1; 11 bases align to TRBD2. Here the CDR3 DNA reads TGCGCCAGCAGCCTGGCCGTCCTAGCGGGGGGCGGCAATGAGCAGTTCTTC. This codes for CASSLAVLAGGGNEQFF. The complete variable domain, with remaining parts taken from reference TRBV5-1 and TRBJ2-1, reads KAGVTQTPRYLIKTRGQQVTLSCSPISGHRSVSWYQQTPGQGLQFLFEYFSETQRNKGNFPGRFSGRQFSNSRSEMNVSTLELGDSALYLCASSLAVLAGGGNEQFFGPGTRLTVL.